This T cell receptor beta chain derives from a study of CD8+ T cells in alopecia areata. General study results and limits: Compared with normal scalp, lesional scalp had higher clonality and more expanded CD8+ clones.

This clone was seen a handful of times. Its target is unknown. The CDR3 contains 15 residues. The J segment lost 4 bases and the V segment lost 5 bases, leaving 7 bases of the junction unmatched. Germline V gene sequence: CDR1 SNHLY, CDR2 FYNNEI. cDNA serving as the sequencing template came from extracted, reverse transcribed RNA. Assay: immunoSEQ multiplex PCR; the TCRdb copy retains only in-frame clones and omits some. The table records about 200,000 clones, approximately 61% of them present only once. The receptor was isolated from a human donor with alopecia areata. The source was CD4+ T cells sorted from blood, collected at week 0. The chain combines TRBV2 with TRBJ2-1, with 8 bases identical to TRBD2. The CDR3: CASSPLAGKYNEQFF. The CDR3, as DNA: TGTGCCAGCAGTCCTTTAGCGGGGAAATACAATGAGCAGTTCTTC.